This is a list of T cell receptor beta chains from one sample in a study of T cells in Graves' hyperthyroidism and ophthalmopathy. Each CDR3 protein gets one entry after TCRdb re-called the multiplex PCR reads with MiXCR. The sample lists about 840,000 distinct CDR3 sequences; roughly 37% were seen once. The material sequenced was blood. Receptors originate from a man aged 18 to 35 with Graves' hyperthyroidism. Both conserved end residues are part of each CDR3. D genes are given only for firm matches. Some rows have no size entry. The others give once, few or many, or a class for an expanded clone.

D gene: .
J gene: TRBJ1-2
clone size: .
V gene: TRBV19
CDR3 DNA: TGTGCCAGTAGCCCCTCACCGAGCTCGAGCTACACCTTC
CDR3 protein: CASSPSPSSSYTF

D gene: .
J gene: TRBJ2-7
clone size: many
V gene: TRBV29-1
CDR3 DNA: TGCAGCGTTGAAAAGACAGGACACTCCTACGAGCAGTACTTC
CDR3 protein: CSVEKTGHSYEQYF

D gene: .
J gene: TRBJ2-7
clone size: many
V gene: TRBV6-6
CDR3 DNA: TGTGCCAGCCTTCAGACACACGAGCAGTACTTC
CDR3 protein: CASLQTHEQYF

D gene: TRBD1
J gene: TRBJ1-1
clone size: .
V gene: TRBV29-1
CDR3 DNA: TGCAGCGAGGACAGGGGGCTCGGGGAAGCTTTCTTT
CDR3 protein: CSEDRGLGEAFF

D gene: .
J gene: TRBJ2-5
clone size: .
V gene: TRBV4-3
CDR3 DNA: TGCGCCAGCAGCCAAGAAGGGCAGGGGGGAGAGACCCAGTACTTC
CDR3 protein: CASSQEGQGGETQYF

D gene: .
J gene: TRBJ1-2
clone size: .
V gene: TRBV20-1
CDR3 DNA: TGCAGTCCCTCCGGAAACTATGGCTACACCTTC
CDR3 protein: CSPSGNYGYTF

D gene: TRBD2
J gene: TRBJ2-5
clone size: .
V gene: TRBV4-1
CDR3 DNA: TGCGCCAGCAGCCAAGACGGTAGCGGGGGGGCAGAGACCCAGTACTTC
CDR3 protein: CASSQDGSGGAETQYF

D gene: TRBD1
J gene: TRBJ1-4
clone size: .
V gene: TRBV10-3
CDR3 DNA: TGTGCCATCAGTGAGACAGGGGAGGAGGAAAAACTGTTTTTT
CDR3 protein: CAISETGEEEKLFF

D gene: .
J gene: TRBJ2-2
clone size: .
V gene: TRBV9
CDR3 DNA: TGTGCCAGCAGCCATCACCCCGGCGAGCTGTTTTTT
CDR3 protein: CASSHHPGELFF

D gene: .
J gene: TRBJ1-2
clone size: few
V gene: TRBV5-8
CDR3 DNA: TGTGCCAGCAGCTTCTTGTTAGATCTTCCTGGCTACACCTTC
CDR3 protein: CASSFLLDLPGYTF

D gene: .
J gene: TRBJ1-4
clone size: .
V gene: TRBV12-3/TRBV12-4
CDR3 DNA: TGTGCCAGCGGTAACCCGGACAGAATAAATGAAAAACTGTTTTTT
CDR3 protein: CASGNPDRINEKLFF

D gene: .
J gene: TRBJ2-7
clone size: .
V gene: TRBV3-1
CDR3 DNA: TGTGCCAGCAGCCAAGGAAGTCAGGGGCTTTACTTC
CDR3 protein: CASSQGSQGLYF

D gene: TRBD1
J gene: TRBJ1-5
clone size: few
V gene: TRBV20-1
CDR3 DNA: TGCAGTGCTTTACCCGGGACAGGGAAAGGTCAGCCCCAGCATTTT
CDR3 protein: CSALPGTGKGQPQHF

D gene: TRBD2
J gene: TRBJ2-7
clone size: .
V gene: TRBV7-2
CDR3 DNA: TGTGCCAGCAGCGTCGGACTAGCGGAAGGAACCTACGAGCAGTACTTC
CDR3 protein: CASSVGLAEGTYEQYF

D gene: TRBD1
J gene: TRBJ1-6
clone size: few
V gene: TRBV6-6
CDR3 DNA: TGTGCCAGCAGTAAGGGACAGGGGAGGAATTCACCCCTCCACTTT
CDR3 protein: CASSKGQGRNSPLHF

D gene: .
J gene: TRBJ2-5
clone size: many
V gene: TRBV10-3
CDR3 DNA: TGTGCCATCAGTGCTGAGACCCAGTACTTC
CDR3 protein: CAISAETQYF

D gene: .
J gene: TRBJ1-6
clone size: .
V gene: TRBV7-2
CDR3 DNA: TGTGCCAGCAGCTCGTCGGGGATAATTTTAAATTCACCCCTCCACTTT
CDR3 protein: CASSSSGIILNSPLHF

D gene: .
J gene: TRBJ1-4
clone size: .
V gene: TRBV11-2
CDR3 DNA: TGTGCCAGCAGCTTAGCTCACAATCAAAAACTGGCTTTT
CDR3 protein: CASSLAHNQKLAF

D gene: .
J gene: TRBJ2-7
clone size: .
V gene: TRBV29-1
CDR3 DNA: TGCAGCTCACAGGGTATGGGGTACGAGCAGTACTTC
CDR3 protein: CSSQGMGYEQYF

D gene: .
J gene: TRBJ1-1
clone size: .
V gene: TRBV11-2
CDR3 DNA: TGTGCCAGCAGCCTTCGGGGGGGATTAAGGAACACTGAAGCTTTCTTT
CDR3 protein: CASSLRGGLRNTEAFF

D gene: .
J gene: TRBJ1-4
clone size: many
V gene: TRBV29-1
CDR3 DNA: TGCAGCGTTTCGGGGGGGGGAGATGAAAAACTGTTTTTT
CDR3 protein: CSVSGGGDEKLFF

D gene: .
J gene: TRBJ2-7
clone size: .
V gene: TRBV12-3/TRBV12-4
CDR3 DNA: TGTGCCAGCAGGTCACGGCGGGGGCCGCAGTACTTC
CDR3 protein: CASRSRRGPQYF

D gene: TRBD1
J gene: TRBJ1-1
clone size: .
V gene: TRBV6-5
CDR3 DNA: TGTGCCACCAGTGATTTGCAGGGACAGGGCGTGAACACTGAAGCTTTCTTT
CDR3 protein: CATSDLQGQGVNTEAFF

D gene: .
J gene: TRBJ2-2
clone size: many
V gene: TRBV19
CDR3 DNA: TGTGCCAGTAGTATAGGGGGCAGCGGGGAGCTGTTTTTT
CDR3 protein: CASSIGGSGELFF

D gene: .
J gene: TRBJ1-4
clone size: few
V gene: TRBV7-2
CDR3 DNA: TGTGCCAGCAGCCTTGGGAGGCCTGGTGATGAAAAACTGTTTTTT
CDR3 protein: CASSLGRPGDEKLFF

D gene: .
J gene: TRBJ1-6
clone size: many
V gene: TRBV20-1
CDR3 DNA: TGCAGTGCCATCGGGACGAAGAATTCACCCCTCCACTTT
CDR3 protein: CSAIGTKNSPLHF

D gene: .
J gene: TRBJ1-1
clone size: .
V gene: TRBV7-2
CDR3 DNA: TGTGCCAGCAGCTCCCGGGCCGCAGGAAACACTGAAGCTTTCTTT
CDR3 protein: CASSSRAAGNTEAFF